These 26 T cell receptor beta chains share one sample of origin, sequenced in a study of blood T cell repertoires in COVID-19. Method: immunoSEQ multiplex PCR; TCRdb's copy keeps in-frame clones and lacks some. The data hold about 190,000 clones, with roughly 80% observed a single time. Sequenced input: peripheral blood. Source of these receptors: a middle-aged man who had recovered from COVID-19.

This sequence joins TRBV7-9 and TRBJ2-7; 7 bases agree with TRBD1. The CDR3 loop spans 14 amino acids. Germline V gives CDR1 SEHNR, CDR2 FQNEAQ (reference sequence). J lost 6 bases, V lost 5 bases, and 10 bases had no gene match. CDR3 sequence: CASSPSTTGPEQYF. For the CDR3, the DNA is TGTGCCAGCAGCCCATCGACGACAGGGCCCGAGCAGTACTTC.

The chain joins TRBV27 to TRBJ2-7, with D perhaps TRBD2 (6 bases). Deletions cut 4 bases from V and 2 bases from J, with 15 bases between. This CDR3 has 15 amino acids. Germline-derived CDR1 and CDR2 are MNHEY and SMNVEV (reference sequence). The CDR3 DNA follows: TGTGCCAGCAGTTCTTACGGGGGTTCCCCCTACGAGCAGTACTTC. This sequence encodes CASSSYGGSPYEQYF.

The chain links TRBV19 to TRBJ1-2; 8 bases map to TRBD1. Per the germline V gene, CDR1 is LNHDA and CDR2 is SQIVND (reference sequence). CDR3 length: 14 residues. The trim removed 3 bases at V and 14 bases at J, leaving 14 bases unmatched. The CDR3 region has the DNA TGTGCCAGTAGTATCGGAAGGTGGACAGGGAGAAAGACCTTC. This gives the protein CASSIGRWTGRKTF.

The V call is TRBV29-1, the J call TRBJ2-5, with a weak D call TRBD1 (6 bases). This CDR3 contains 15 residues. Germline CDR1 and CDR2: SQVTM and ANQGSEA. The V and J ends lost 3 bases and 2 bases respectively, with 16 bases between them. CDR3 sequence: CSVDRAGVEQETQYF. DNA for the CDR3: TGCAGCGTTGATAGGGCAGGGGTAGAGCAAGAGACCCAGTACTTC.

Written as DNA, the CDR3 is TGTGCCAGCAGGGGACAGGGTACGGGCAATCAGCCCCAGCATTTT. Translated, it gives CASRGQGTGNQPQHF. This chain joins TRBV25-1 and TRBJ1-5, with 9 nucleotides matching TRBD1. This CDR3 is built from 15 residues. Germline lookup yields CDR1 MGHDK and CDR2 SYGVNS. Trimming removed 6 bases from V and 2 bases from J; junction bases left unmatched: 5.

Only a few counts were recorded for this clone. The chain is built from TRBV29-1 and TRBJ1-1; maybe TRBD1 (5 bases). This CDR3 comprises 13 residues. The germline CDR1 and CDR2 sequences are SQVTM and ANQGSEA. Trimming left V 6 bases short and J 2 bases short, with 13 bases between. The CDR3 is CSVRAGVNTEAFF. The DNA of the CDR3 is TGCAGCGTCCGGGCGGGGGTAAACACTGAAGCTTTCTTT.

The chain uses TRBV5-8 and TRBJ2-2; 9 bases fit TRBD2. Germline V gene sequence: CDR1 SGHTS, CDR2 YDEGEE. V lost 4 bases to trimming and J lost 5 bases; unmatched junction nucleotides: 12. This CDR3 comprises 17 residues. The DNA of the CDR3 is TGTGCCAGCAGCCAGCTTAGGTTAGCGGGAGAAACCGGGGAGCTGTTTTTT. Translation gives CASSQLRLAGETGELFF.

A few counts support this clone. The V call is TRBV30, the J call TRBJ2-1, with TRBD2 matching over 10 bases. The CDR3 has 15 residues. Germline V gene data show CDR1 as GTSNPN and CDR2 as SVGIG (reference sequence). V dropped 2 bases and J dropped 4; count of bases not matched to a gene: 5. This CDR3 reads CAWSTGTSVYNEQFF. The CDR3 coding sequence is TGTGCCTGGAGTACCGGGACTAGCGTATACAATGAGCAGTTCTTC.

This chain uses TRBV19 with TRBJ2-1, with a tentative D call TRBD1 (5 bases). V lost 3 bases and J 0 bases, leaving 9 bases between the germline ends. The length of the CDR3 is 15 residues. Germline CDR1 and CDR2: LNHDA and SQIVND (reference sequence). The CDR3: CASSIQGGSYNEQFF. For the CDR3, the DNA is TGTGCCAGTAGTATCCAGGGTGGCTCCTACAATGAGCAGTTCTTC.

The J gene is TRBJ2-7, the V gene TRBV5-4; 9 nucleotides agree with TRBD2. V shed 0 bases and J 2 bases; nucleotides not matched to a gene: 9. The germline V gene encodes CDR1 SGHNT and CDR2 YYREEE (reference sequence). The CDR3 sequence is 17 residues long. CDR3 loop: CASSLAVASGTTYEQYF. CDR3 DNA: TGTGCCAGCAGCTTGGCGGTTGCTAGCGGGACCACCTACGAGCAGTACTTC.

This clone was detected once. The V call is TRBV24-1, the J call TRBJ2-5, with 13 bases matching TRBD2. CDR1 is KGHDR and CDR2 is SFDVKD in the germline V gene. J gave up 1 base and V 5 bases, and 15 bases lay outside the gene matches. The length of the CDR3 is 20 residues. CDR3 sequence (DNA): TGTGCCACCAGTGGGCCCACTAGCGGGAGGGCCCAGGGTCCCCAAGAGACCCAGTACTTC. The encoded protein is CATSGPTSGRAQGPQETQYF.

J is TRBJ1-2 and V is TRBV5-1; D is undetermined. V lost 5 bases to trimming and J lost 6 bases, with 14 bases between them. Germline CDR1 reads SGHRS; CDR2 reads YFSETQ. The CDR3 covers 13 residues. Here the CDR3 reads CASSYAPRDGYTF. The CDR3 DNA reads TGCGCCAGCAGTTATGCCCCCCGGGATGGCTACACCTTC.

The J gene is TRBJ1-4, the V gene TRBV5-4, with 11 bases fitting TRBD1. Germline values: CDR1 SGHNT, CDR2 YYREEE (reference sequence). V lost 3 bases, J lost 7 bases, and 11 bases stayed unmatched. This CDR3 is built from 17 residues. The CDR3 protein is CASSWSAPGQGGEKLFF. For the CDR3, the DNA is TGTGCCAGCAGCTGGAGCGCTCCGGGACAGGGGGGTGAAAAACTGTTTTTT.

The chain combines TRBV15 with TRBJ1-2; the D is unclear. CDR1 and CDR2 (germline): LNHNV, YYDKDF (reference sequence). V was clipped by 0 bases and J by 8 bases, with 10 bases between them. The length of the CDR3 is 13 residues. This CDR3 is CATSREQSMGYTF. Here the CDR3 DNA reads TGTGCCACCAGCAGAGAACAGTCTATGGGCTACACCTTC.

This clone is deemed medium-sized (0.01 to 0.1%). This rearrangement joins TRBV7-9 to TRBJ2-1, with 9 nucleotides matching TRBD1. In germline, CDR1 is SEHNR, CDR2 FQNEAQ (reference sequence). V shed 2 bases, J shed 7 bases, and the junction held 6 bases outside the gene matches. The CDR3 has 15 residues. DNA of the CDR3: TGTGCCAGCAGCTTACCTACAGGGGGCTGGAATGAGCAGTTCTTC. It codes for CASSLPTGGWNEQFF.

This rearrangement joins TRBV7-3 to TRBJ2-3; D is unresolved. The length of the CDR3 is 11 residues. The ends were cut back, 5 bases at V and 2 bases at J, with 2 bases in the middle. Per germline, CDR1 SGHTA and CDR2 FQGTGA. DNA for the CDR3: TGTGCCAGCAGCCTCACAGATACGCAGTATTTT. Its protein is CASSLTDTQYF.

The chain carries TRBV29-1 and TRBJ2-5; 7 nucleotides agree with TRBD1. The V gene's germline CDR1 is SQVTM and CDR2 ANQGSEA. This CDR3 is 13 amino acids long. V lost 7 bases and J lost 3; bases outside the gene matches: 8. The CDR3 DNA sequence: TGCAGCGCGACGCAAGGGACAGAAGAGACCCAGTACTTC. Its protein is CSATQGTEETQYF.

This chain joins TRBV27 and TRBJ2-2; 9 positions agree with TRBD1. The CDR3 has 13 amino acids. Looked up from germline, CDR1 is MNHEY and CDR2 is SMNVEV (reference sequence). V lost 6 bases to trimming and J lost 7 bases; unmatched junction nucleotides: 3. The DNA of the CDR3 is TGTGCCAGCAGACAGGGGGCGAGCGGGGAGCTGTTTTTT. It encodes CASRQGASGELFF.

This clone turned up a few times. The chain couples TRBV7-9 to TRBJ1-1; D may be TRBD1 (5 bases). This CDR3 has 13 amino acids. CDR1 and CDR2 (germline): SEHNR, FQNEAQ (reference sequence). Between the trimmed V and J ends, which lost 2 bases and 11 bases, there was a span of 15 bases. The CDR3 region is CASSLRDSHSAFF. CDR3 DNA sequence: TGTGCCAGCAGCTTAAGGGACTCCCACTCGGCTTTCTTT.

This clone was recorded once. The rearrangement joins TRBV10-3 to TRBJ2-6; possibly TRBD2 for D (5 bases). Per germline, CDR1 ENHRY and CDR2 SYGVKD. CDR3 length equals 16 residues. Deletions cut 8 bases from V and 0 bases from J, with 14 bases between. CDR3: CAIFGLAGSGANVLTF. The CDR3 coding sequence is TGTGCCATCTTCGGTCTTGCGGGCTCTGGGGCCAACGTCCTGACTTTC.

The chain's CDR3 is CASSSGLAGGLGVYF. CDR3 bases: TGTGCCAGCAGCTCGGGACTAGCGGGAGGCCTCGGCGTGTATTTT. The chain joins TRBV7-6 to TRBJ2-3, with 15 bases identical to TRBD2. The CDR3 sequence is 15 residues long. The ends lost 4 bases at V and 14 bases at J; junction bases unmatched: 10. Germline-derived CDR1 and CDR2 are SGHVS and FNYEAQ.

The chain has TRBV6-5 and TRBJ2-7; 10 nucleotides align to TRBD2. The germline V gene encodes CDR1 MNHEY and CDR2 SVGAGI. The CDR3 is made up of 13 amino acids. V lost 2 bases and J lost 11; bases outside the gene matches: 6. The DNA for the CDR3 is TGTGCCAGCAGTTACGGTCTAGCGGGAGTGGAGTACTTC. Amino acid sequence: CASSYGLAGVEYF.

The rearrangement links TRBV28 to TRBJ1-4; weak D call: TRBD1 (6 bases). The CDR3 is 16 amino acids. The germline V gene encodes CDR1 MDHEN and CDR2 SYDVKM. The ends were cut back, 3 bases at V and 4 bases at J, with 15 bases in the middle. The CDR3 DNA sequence: TGTGCCAGCAGTTTTTTGGGGGCAGGGGTTAATGAAAAACTGTTTTTT. Its protein is CASSFLGAGVNEKLFF.

This clone is medium-sized by share. The chain carries TRBV20-1 and TRBJ1-1; TRBD1 might be the D (5 bases). This CDR3 region has 12 residues. Germline values: CDR1 DFQATT, CDR2 SNEGSKA (reference sequence). The V and J ends lost 3 bases and 5 bases respectively, with 10 bases between them. The CDR3 nucleotides are TGCAGTGCTAGTGTCAGGGCTACTGAAGCTTTCTTT. Encoded protein: CSASVRATEAFF.

This clone occurred once. V and J are TRBV30 and TRBJ1-1; the D gene is possibly TRBD1 (5 bases). The CDR3 totals 12 residues. In germline, CDR1 is GTSNPN, CDR2 SVGIG (reference sequence). Deletions cut 7 bases from V and 6 bases from J, with 15 bases between. The DNA for the CDR3 is TGTGCCTCATGGGGGGGGATGGCTGAAGCTTTCTTT. It translates to CASWGGMAEAFF.

The chain carries TRBV7-6 and TRBJ2-1; the D is unclear. V was cut by 5 bases and J by 9 bases, with 8 bases left in between. Looked up from germline, CDR1 is SGHVS and CDR2 is FNYEAQ. This CDR3 region has 11 residues. The CDR3 sequence: CASSPNTEQFF. CDR3 sequence (DNA): TGTGCCAGCAGCCCCAACACTGAGCAGTTCTTC.